A selection of T cell receptor beta chains follows, all from one sample in a study of molecular identifiers for immune sequencing clone quantification. TCRdb redid the calling of the PCR reads with MiXCR, one entry per CDR3 protein. The data contain about 330,000 distinct CDR3 sequences, roughly 24% of them singletons. Sequencing used naive CD8+ T cells from blood, with Jurkat cell RNA spiked in. The receptors were gathered from a human donor in good health. Some libraries in this study had Jurkat cell RNA spiked in. Each CDR3 is given with its conserved first and last residue. The order of the fields is D gene, V gene, clone size, J gene, CDR3 DNA, CDR3 protein. A D gene is named only where the DNA matches it firmly. Clone size is not always given. Where it is, it says once, few, many or a class for expanded clones.

NA	TRBV29-1	few	TRBJ1-3	TGCAGCGTTGAAATTGGGGCATTCGGAAACACCATATATTTT	CSVEIGAFGNTIYF
TRBD2	TRBV30	few	TRBJ2-1	TGTGCCTGGAGTGGCGGGGGGCCCATTTTAGGAGATGAGCAGTTCTTC	CAWSGGGPILGDEQFF
NA	TRBV20-1	many	TRBJ1-1	TGCAGTGCTAGAGACCCGAATCAGGGTAATACTGAAGCTTTCTTT	CSARDPNQGNTEAFF
NA	TRBV7-8	many	TRBJ1-4	TGTGCCAGCAGCTTAGAAAAGTGGAATGAAAAACTGTTTTTT	CASSLEKWNEKLFF
TRBD2	TRBV6-5	NA	TRBJ2-7	TGTGCCAGCAGTCCCCGGGGGGTCTATCTCGAGCAGTACTTC	CASSPRGVYLEQYF
TRBD1	TRBV12-3/TRBV12-4	many	TRBJ2-7	TGTGCCAGCAGTTCCTCGACAGGGGTGAAGTACTTC	CASSSSTGVKYF
TRBD2	TRBV5-4	few	TRBJ2-1	TGTGCCAGCAGCCCGACTAGCGGTCTTTATGATGAGCAGTTCTTC	CASSPTSGLYDEQFF
TRBD2	TRBV19	NA	TRBJ2-3	TGTGCCAGTAGTATCCGTGGGACTAGCGTCAGAGTCCAACCTAGCACAGATACGCAGTATTTT	CASSIRGTSVRVQPSTDTQYF
NA	TRBV20-1	many	TRBJ2-7	TGCAGTGCTAGCCGGTGGGACGAGTACTCCTACGAGCAGTACTTC	CSASRWDEYSYEQYF
TRBD2	TRBV4-1	once	TRBJ2-7	TGCGCCAGCAGCCAAGGGGGACTAGCGGGTTCCTACGAGCAGTACTTC	CASSQGGLAGSYEQYF
NA	TRBV4-1	NA	TRBJ1-4	TGCGCCAGCAGCCTTGCTGTGGGGGTCGAAAAACTGTTTTTT	CASSLAVGVEKLFF
TRBD1	TRBV29-1	many	TRBJ1-1	TGCAGCGTTGATCAGGGGGCGGCGAACACTGAAGCTTTCTTT	CSVDQGAANTEAFF
NA	TRBV7-9	many	TRBJ1-6	TGTGCCAGCAGCTTAGTACAGGGCGGCTCACCCCTCCACTTT	CASSLVQGGSPLHF
NA	TRBV29-1	NA	TRBJ2-2	TGCAGCGTGACCGGGACCTCCAACACCGGGGAGCTGTTTTTT	CSVTGTSNTGELFF
NA	TRBV9	many	TRBJ2-2	TGTGCCAGCAGCGAGGGGACCGGGGAGCTGTTTTTT	CASSEGTGELFF
NA	TRBV29-1	many	TRBJ2-3	TGCAGCGTTGAACGGAAGACAGGAGAGTATTTT	CSVERKTGEYF
TRBD2	TRBV11-2	NA	TRBJ2-5	TGTGCCAGCAGCTTAGACGGGGGGAGTCAAGAGACCCAGTACTTC	CASSLDGGSQETQYF
NA	TRBV10-3	NA	TRBJ1-1	TGTGCCATCAGTGATATGAACACTGAAGCTTTCTTT	CAISDMNTEAFF
NA	TRBV12-3/TRBV12-4	NA	TRBJ2-7	TGTGCCAGCAGTTCCGCGGGTCCGTGGGTCGAGCAGTACTTC	CASSSAGPWVEQYF
NA	TRBV3-1	few	TRBJ2-7	TGTGCCGGCAGCCAAGTCGAGGAAGGGCAGTACTTC	CAGSQVEEGQYF
TRBD1	TRBV4-1	few	TRBJ1-1	TGCGCCAGCAGCCGCGAACAGGGGGCACTTAACACTGAAGCTTTCTTT	CASSREQGALNTEAFF
NA	TRBV4-1	many	TRBJ2-6	TGCGCCAGCAGCCAAGCCTCGATTGGGGCCAACGTCCTGACTTTC	CASSQASIGANVLTF
NA	TRBV6-2/TRBV6-3	few	TRBJ2-3	TGTGCCAGCAGCAACCAACAAGTCACAGATACGCAGTATTTT	CASSNQQVTDTQYF
NA	TRBV6-2/TRBV6-3	NA	TRBJ1-5	TGTGCCAGCAGTCTACAGGGAGCTAGCAATCAGCCCCAGCATTTT	CASSLQGASNQPQHF
TRBD1	TRBV20-1	NA	TRBJ2-7	TGCAGTGCTAGAGAGTTGGGACAGGGGAGCGCCTACGAGCAGTACTTC	CSARELGQGSAYEQYF
NA	TRBV14	many	TRBJ2-4	TGTGCCAGCAGCCAAGGGCTAGCCAAAAACATTCAGTACTTC	CASSQGLAKNIQYF
NA	TRBV28	many	TRBJ2-5	TGTGCCAGCAGTGAGGTGACAGGCCAAGAGACCCAGTACTTC	CASSEVTGQETQYF
NA	TRBV12-5	NA	TRBJ2-5	TGTGCTAGTGGTTTGGCTCACGCGCGAGAGACCCAGTACTTC	CASGLAHARETQYF
NA	TRBV12-3/TRBV12-4	many	TRBJ2-3	TGTGCCAGCAGGTCCCCCGTAGGGCCAGATACGCAGTATTTT	CASRSPVGPDTQYF
TRBD2	TRBV19	few	TRBJ2-1	TGTGCCAGTAGTATTATGTCTAGCGGCAACAATGAGCAGTTCTTC	CASSIMSSGNNEQFF
TRBD1	TRBV5-6	NA	TRBJ2-7	TGTGCCAGCAGCTTGGCGACAGGGGTCTACGAGCAGTACTTC	CASSLATGVYEQYF
NA	TRBV7-8	few	TRBJ2-1	TGTGCCAGCAGCTTAGACCCAAACGGGGAGCAGTTCTTC	CASSLDPNGEQFF
TRBD1	TRBV4-3	few	TRBJ2-1	TGCGCCAGCAGCCAGGGGACAGGGAGATTAAACAATGAGCAGTTCTTC	CASSQGTGRLNNEQFF
TRBD2	TRBV9	NA	TRBJ2-3	TGTGCCAGCAGCCTACCTAGCGGGGGGGCCCCCACAGATACGCAGTATTTT	CASSLPSGGAPTDTQYF
NA	TRBV7-9	many	TRBJ1-4	TGTGCCAGCAGCTTAGGAACGACGGGTAATGAAAAACTGTTTTTT	CASSLGTTGNEKLFF
NA	TRBV29-1	many	TRBJ2-3	TGCAGCGTTGAGGGTGAGCGGTACACAGATACGCAGTATTTT	CSVEGERYTDTQYF
TRBD1	TRBV5-1	few	TRBJ2-7	TGCGCCAGCAGCTCGTCCGGGACAGGGGTCTCCTACGAGCAGTACTTC	CASSSSGTGVSYEQYF
TRBD2	TRBV27	few	TRBJ2-3	TGTGCCAGCAGTTTAATTCTAGCGGTGAGCACAGATACGCAGTATTTT	CASSLILAVSTDTQYF
NA	TRBV7-2	few	TRBJ2-7	TGTGCCAGCAGCTTAATGGTCCTAACGGGGGAACCAAGCTACGAGCAGTACTTC	CASSLMVLTGEPSYEQYF
TRBD1	TRBV6-5	NA	TRBJ2-1	TGTGCCAGCAGCCCAAGGGACAGGCACTCCTACAATGAGCAGTTCTTC	CASSPRDRHSYNEQFF
NA	TRBV27	few	TRBJ2-7	TGTGCCAGCAGTTTATCAGATCGGGTAGGGTCCTACGAGCAGTACTTC	CASSLSDRVGSYEQYF
NA	TRBV28	NA	TRBJ2-5	TGTGCCCGCCGAACAAGAACACACGACAGGGAGGGCGAGACCCAGTACTTC	CARRTRTHDREGETQYF
NA	TRBV27	NA	TRBJ2-7	TGTGCCAGCAGTTTATCCAGGGGTATCCCCTACGAGCAGTACTTC	CASSLSRGIPYEQYF
NA	TRBV23-1	many	TRBJ2-7	TGCGCCAGCAGTCAATCTAGAGACTACGAGCAGTACTTC	CASSQSRDYEQYF
NA	TRBV7-9	NA	TRBJ2-3	TGTGCCAGCGGCCAGCCCACAGATACGCAGTATTTT	CASGQPTDTQYF
NA	TRBV27	few	TRBJ2-2	TGTGCCAGCAGTTACGTACCGAACACCGGGGAGCTGTTTTTT	CASSYVPNTGELFF
NA	TRBV12-3/TRBV12-4	NA	TRBJ2-7	TGTGCCAGCAGTGACGACCAGCCCGAGCAGTACTTC	CASSDDQPEQYF
NA	TRBV28	NA	TRBJ1-2	TGTGCCACTCATTATAGATTCTATGGCTACGCCTTC	CATHYRFYGYAF
TRBD1	TRBV7-9	NA	TRBJ1-4	TGTGCCAGCAGCTTAGGATGGGACAGCTCAACTAATGAAAAACTGTTTTTT	CASSLGWDSSTNEKLFF
NA	TRBV6-5	few	TRBJ2-1	TGTGCCAGCAGGGAGCGGGCTGGGCGATGGGATGAGCAGTTCTTC	CASRERAGRWDEQFF
NA	TRBV27	many	TRBJ2-3	TGTGCCAGCAGTTTGATTGGAGATACGCAGTATTTT	CASSLIGDTQYF
NA	TRBV7-8	many	TRBJ2-1	TGTGCCAGCAGCCCAGAGCGCCGGGTTAAGGGCTTCTTC	CASSPERRVKGFF
NA	TRBV7-9	NA	TRBJ2-3	TGTGCCAGCAGGGGGTCTCTGAGTGTAGATACGCAGTATTTT	CASRGSLSVDTQYF
NA	TRBV2	many	TRBJ1-1	TGTGCCAGCGAGGCAGGAATGAACACTGAAGCTTTCTTT	CASEAGMNTEAFF
NA	TRBV27	NA	TRBJ1-1	TGTGCCAGCAGTTTATCGGCCCGGGCGGCTGAAGCTTTCTTT	CASSLSARAAEAFF
TRBD1	TRBV5-4	few	TRBJ2-2	TGTGCCAGCAGCTTCCCGGGACAGGGCGATTTACTGAACACCGGGGAGCTGTTTTTT	CASSFPGQGDLLNTGELFF
TRBD1	TRBV29-1	NA	TRBJ1-1	TGCAGCGTTGTGTCTGGGAGACAGGGGGCTGTGTACACTGAAGCTTTCTTT	CSVVSGRQGAVYTEAFF
NA	TRBV20-1	few	TRBJ2-5	TGCAGTGCTAGGAAAACGGAGGGAGGTCGGGATGAGACCCAGTACTTC	CSARKTEGGRDETQYF
TRBD2	TRBV2	few	TRBJ2-3	TGTGCCAGCAGTCCTAGCGGGGGGGCGTCTATGGCAGATACGCAGTATTTT	CASSPSGGASMADTQYF